This T cell receptor beta chain stems from a study of technical replicates of blood from a handful of donors. Some clones are missing from TCRdb's copy, which holds only in-frame ones; the method was immunoSEQ multiplex PCR. Of more than 90,000 clones detected, 96% appear once; the ten largest clones hold approximately 0.21%. On this clone itself: A junction boundary mismatches the germline segment, possibly from a read error.

The TCR sequence derives from a human donor in good health. The source material was T cells isolated from PBMCs.

This CDR3 reads CASSAGYRNNEQFF. DNA for the CDR3: TGTGCTAGCAGCGCAGGTTACCGAAACAATGAGCAGTTCTTC. The gene calls are TRBV7-7 and TRBJ2-1; D unresolved. The CDR3 covers 14 residues. The germline gives CDR1 SSHAT, CDR2 FNYEAQ (reference sequence).